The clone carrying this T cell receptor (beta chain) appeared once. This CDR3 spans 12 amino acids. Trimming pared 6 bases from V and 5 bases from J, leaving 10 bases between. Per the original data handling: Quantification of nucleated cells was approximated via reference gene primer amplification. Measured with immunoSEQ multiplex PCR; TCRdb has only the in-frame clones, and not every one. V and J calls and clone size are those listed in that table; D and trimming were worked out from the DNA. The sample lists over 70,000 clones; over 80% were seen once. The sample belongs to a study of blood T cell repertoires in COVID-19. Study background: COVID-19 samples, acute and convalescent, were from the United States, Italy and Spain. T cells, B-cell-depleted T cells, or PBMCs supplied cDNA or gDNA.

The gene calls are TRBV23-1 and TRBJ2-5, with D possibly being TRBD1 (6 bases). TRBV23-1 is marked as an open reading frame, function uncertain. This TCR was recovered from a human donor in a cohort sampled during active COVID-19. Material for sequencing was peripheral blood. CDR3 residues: CASRQGMETQYF. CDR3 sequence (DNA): TGCGCCAGCAGACAGGGAATGGAGACCCAGTACTTC.